A selection of T cell receptor beta chains follows, all from one sample in a study of T-cell reconstitution after alpha-beta-depleted transplantation in children. TCRdb ran MiXCR on the PCR reads and lists one entry per CDR3 protein. The table has approximately 300,000 distinct CDR3 sequences, around a tenth seen once; the top ten hold 23%. The source was peripheral blood, collected 180 days after TCRalphabeta/CD19-depleted stem cell transplant. The receptor source for this set is a male patient aged 2-15 years who had a stem cell transplant for chronic granulomatous disease, so the T cells may come from the graft donor. Both conserved end residues are part of each CDR3. Fields, in order: J gene, clone size, D gene, V gene, CDR3 protein, CDR3 DNA. The D gene is left open where the match is weak. Not every row has a clone size; where given, it reads once, few, many or a size class.

TRBJ1-1,many,TRBD1,TRBV12-3/TRBV12-4,CASSLYRQGEAFF,TGTGCCAGCAGTTTATATCGGCAGGGGGAGGCTTTCTTT
TRBJ2-3,many,TRBD1,TRBV29-1,CSVRTGGKVHGFTDTQYF,TGCAGCGTTAGGACAGGGGGCAAGGTACACGGTTTCACAGATACGCAGTATTTT
TRBJ2-5,many,-,TRBV7-9,CASSFRGKRGAQETQYF,TGTGCCAGCAGCTTTAGAGGGAAACGAGGCGCTCAAGAGACCCAGTACTTC
TRBJ2-3,many,-,TRBV29-1,CSVVGLEQKLDTQYF,TGCAGCGTTGTGGGACTCGAACAAAAACTCGATACGCAGTATTTT
TRBJ2-5,many,-,TRBV29-1,CSVRGGRGNFILQETQYF,TGCAGCGTCCGTGGGGGACGGGGGAACTTTATCCTTCAAGAGACCCAGTACTTC
TRBJ2-2,-,TRBD1,TRBV2,CASSTGTAKTGELFF,TGTGCCAGCAGTACCGGGACAGCAAAAACCGGGGAGCTGTTTTTT
TRBJ2-7,many,-,TRBV27,CASSLSGSYEQYF,TGTGCCAGCAGTTTATCGGGCAGCTACGAGCAGTACTTC
TRBJ2-1,many,TRBD2,TRBV9,CASSVGGTSGRNEQFF,TGTGCCAGCAGCGTAGGAGGGACTAGCGGCCGAAATGAGCAGTTCTTC
TRBJ2-7,many,-,TRBV3-1,CASSQLRYEQYF,TGTGCCAGCAGCCAACTCAGATACGAGCAGTACTTC
TRBJ2-3,many,TRBD1,TRBV5-1,CASSWTGGTDTQYF,TGCGCCAGCAGCTGGACAGGGGGCACAGATACGCAGTATTTT
TRBJ2-1,many,-,TRBV5-1,CASREDNEQFF,TGCGCCAGCAGGGAAGACAATGAGCAGTTCTTC
TRBJ2-1,many,TRBD2,TRBV20-1,CSAKAGALSYNEQFF,TGCAGTGCTAAAGCGGGAGCTTTGTCCTACAATGAGCAGTTCTTC
TRBJ2-5,few,-,TRBV28,CASNLGTNQETQYF,TGTGCCAGCAATTTGGGTACGAACCAAGAGACCCAGTACTTC
TRBJ2-1,many,TRBD2,TRBV7-6,CALSPGGENHNEQFF,TGTGCCCTCAGTCCGGGGGGGGAGAACCACAATGAGCAGTTCTTC
TRBJ2-2,many,-,TRBV20-1,CSARVEGWATGELFF,TGCAGTGCTAGAGTTGAGGGTTGGGCCACCGGGGAGCTGTTTTTT
TRBJ2-5,many,-,TRBV25-1,CASSEGQGWETQYF,TGTGCCAGCAGTGAGGGGCAGGGATGGGAGACCCAGTACTTC
TRBJ2-3,many,-,TRBV28,CASSLLSVADLTDTQYF,TGTGCCAGCAGTTTGCTTTCTGTAGCGGACCTCACAGATACGCAGTATTTT
TRBJ1-5,many,-,TRBV29-1,CSVAGQYSNQPQHF,TGCAGCGTGGCTGGACAGTATAGCAATCAGCCCCAGCATTTT
TRBJ2-2,many,-,TRBV7-6,CASSSWGARGNTGELFF,TGTGCCAGCAGCTCTTGGGGGGCGCGGGGAAACACCGGGGAGCTGTTTTTT
TRBJ2-7,many,-,TRBV20-1,CSARDTEYEQYF,TGCAGTGCTAGAGATACGGAGTACGAGCAGTACTTC
TRBJ2-2,many,-,TRBV30,CAWSRPLSTANTGELFF,TGTGCCTGGAGTCGCCCACTATCGACAGCCAACACCGGGGAGCTGTTTTTT
TRBJ1-5,many,-,TRBV20-1,CSARDLGQDHQPQHF,TGCAGTGCTAGAGATCTGGGGCAGGACCATCAGCCCCAGCATTTT
TRBJ2-2,many,TRBD1,TRBV5-1,CASSRDRGNTGELFF,TGCGCCAGCAGCCGGGACAGGGGAAACACCGGGGAGCTGTTTTTT
TRBJ2-5,few,TRBD2,TRBV4-3,CASSHSVSSGGKETQYF,TGCGCCAGCAGCCATTCGGTTTCTAGCGGGGGGAAAGAGACCCAGTACTTC
TRBJ2-3,many,TRBD2,TRBV7-6,CASSLVTSGSTDTQYF,TGTGCCAGCAGCTTAGTCACTAGCGGGAGCACAGATACGCAGTATTTT
TRBJ2-5,many,TRBD2,TRBV20-1,CSARTSGGAWIETQYF,TGCAGTGCTAGAACTAGCGGGGGGGCCTGGATTGAGACCCAGTACTTC
TRBJ2-7,many,TRBD1,TRBV11-2,CASSSTGGLHSYEQYF,TGTGCCAGCAGCTCTACAGGGGGCCTCCACTCCTACGAGCAGTACTTC
TRBJ1-6,-,-,TRBV7-9,CASSLEGHLSPLHF,TGTGCCAGCAGCTTAGAGGGACACCTTTCACCCCTCCACTTT
TRBJ2-7,-,TRBD2,TRBV11-2,CASSLWGRGNYEQYF,TGTGCCAGCAGCTTATGGGGGAGGGGCAACTACGAGCAGTACTTC
TRBJ2-7,many,-,TRBV6-2/TRBV6-3,CASSYYRRKPAYEQYF,TGTGCCAGCAGTTACTACCGGAGGAAACCAGCCTACGAGCAGTACTTC
TRBJ2-1,few,-,TRBV18,CASSPMTEYNEQFF,TGTGCCAGCTCACCAATGACAGAATACAATGAGCAGTTCTTC
TRBJ2-2,many,-,TRBV18,CASSRLEKDGELFF,TGTGCCAGCTCACGTCTCGAGAAGGACGGGGAGCTGTTTTTT